These 3 T cell receptor beta chains were all obtained from the same sample, sequenced in a study of T-cell memory formation after mild COVID-19. TCRdb independently ran MiXCR on the 5' RACE reads; one entry per CDR3 protein. This sample has about 14,000 distinct CDR3 sequences, with approximately 12% found just once. Sequencing was performed on PBMCs or a T cell subset sorted from them (not recorded which). Receptors originate from an adult woman who had mild COVID-19 (a few samples of this study predate the infection). Cell type and time point are not known.

By share of the sample, this clonotype is medium-sized. The chain combines TRBV29-1 with TRBJ2-1, with 7 bases aligning to TRBD1. J lost 3 bases, V lost 7 bases, and 12 bases had no gene match. There are 15 residues in the CDR3. Germline CDR1 reads SQVTM; CDR2 reads ANQGSEA. The DNA for the CDR3 is TGCAGCGCCGACCCCTCCAGGGGGATCTACAATGAGCAGTTCTTC. Translation: CSADPSRGIYNEQFF.

This clonotype was seen at least ten times. The chain employs TRBV25-1 and TRBJ2-1; weak D call: TRBD2 (7 bases). The ends were cut back, 7 bases at V and 3 bases at J, with 16 bases in the middle. From germline, CDR1 is MGHDK and CDR2 SYGVNS. The CDR3 has 15 amino acids. CDR3 protein: CASMWGGGGYNEQFF. CDR3 nucleotides: TGTGCCAGCATGTGGGGGGGAGGGGGCTACAATGAGCAGTTCTTC.

The table lists this clonotype with many counts. The genes are TRBV4-1 and TRBJ2-1; TRBD1 is a possible D gene (6 bases). Trimming took off 1 base at V and 4 bases at J, with 17 bases between the two ends. Germline assignment: CDR1 MGHRA and CDR2 YSYEKL. CDR3 size: 17 residues. Here the CDR3 DNA reads TGCGCCAGCAGCCAAGTTCGATCCGGGACACGATACAATGAGCAGTTCTTC. This gives the protein CASSQVRSGTRYNEQFF.